Listed below are T cell receptor beta chains from one sample, sequenced in a study of cytomegalovirus exposure and HLA in healthy donors. Sequencing used immunoSEQ multiplex PCR; TCRdb keeps in-frame clones, though not all of them. The repertoire consists of more than 200,000 clones, with around 79% occurring once and the leading ten covering around 2%. Sequencing used PBMCs. The receptors stem from a man aged 18 to 30 in good health and CMV-seronegative. The CDR3 runs from the conserved cysteine through the conserved F or W. A D gene is named only where the DNA matches it firmly. Some rows mark clone size as missing; the rest say once, few, many or name a class of expanded clone.

len,abundance,j_gene,v_gene,d_gene,CDR3aa,CDR3nt
16,NA,TRBJ2-7,TRBV28,NA,CASSLWRLTVGYEQYF,TGTGCCAGCAGTTTATGGCGCCTCACAGTGGGCTACGAGCAGTACTTC
17,NA,TRBJ2-5,TRBV30,TRBD2,CAWSVSRTSGGTETQYF,TGTGCCTGGAGTGTAAGTCGGACTAGCGGGGGTACGGAGACCCAGTACTTC
18,NA,TRBJ2-3,TRBV2,TRBD2,CASSAPQLAGVGLDTQYF,TGTGCCAGCAGTGCCCCCCAACTAGCGGGAGTGGGTTTGGATACGCAGTATTTT
17,few,TRBJ2-3,TRBV5-4,NA,CASSWEGGAGSTDTQYF,TGTGCCAGCAGCTGGGAGGGGGGCGCGGGTAGCACAGATACGCAGTATTTT
12,few,TRBJ2-7,TRBV5-1,NA,CASSFNSYEQYF,TGCGCCAGCAGCTTCAACTCCTACGAGCAGTACTTC
13,NA,TRBJ2-1,TRBV30,TRBD2,CAWTSGPGNEQFF,TGTGCCTGGACTAGCGGCCCGGGGAATGAGCAGTTCTTC
13,NA,TRBJ2-7,TRBV28,NA,CASSSTGYYEQYF,TGTGCCAGCAGTTCAACAGGGTACTACGAGCAGTACTTC
16,NA,TRBJ1-5,TRBV2,NA,CASSAWGGAGNQPQHF,TGTGCCAGCAGTGCTTGGGGGGGCGCCGGCAATCAGCCCCAGCATTTT
14,NA,TRBJ2-1,TRBV28,TRBD2,CASGLAGSDNEQFF,TGTGCCAGCGGATTAGCGGGGTCCGACAATGAGCAGTTCTTC
16,few,TRBJ2-7,TRBV7-9,NA,CASSSPGHSILYEQYF,TGTGCCAGCAGCTCTCCTGGGCACTCAATCCTTTACGAGCAGTACTTC
14,NA,TRBJ1-2,TRBV27,NA,CASGGSALRDGYTF,TGCGCCAGCGGGGGGAGCGCGTTACGGGATGGCTACACCTTC
13,NA,TRBJ1-1,TRBV2,NA,CASSQGLGTEAFF,TGTGCCAGCAGCCAGGGTCTGGGTACTGAAGCTTTCTTT
14,NA,TRBJ2-2,TRBV7-9,NA,CASRGDGSTGELFF,TGTGCCAGCAGAGGGGATGGGTCCACCGGGGAGCTGTTTTTT
17,NA,TRBJ1-5,TRBV19,TRBD1,CASSTTGGGVSNQPQHF,TGTGCCAGTAGTACGACAGGGGGCGGGGTAAGCAATCAGCCCCAGCATTTT
12,NA,TRBJ1-1,TRBV19,NA,CASRQVNGEAFF,TGTGCCAGTAGACAGGTTAACGGTGAAGCTTTCTTT
17,NA,TRBJ2-1,TRBV5-4,TRBD2,CASSPGTSGSSYNEQFF,TGTGCCAGCAGCCCTGGGACTAGCGGGAGTTCCTACAATGAGCAGTTCTTC
18,NA,TRBJ1-5,TRBV1,NA,CTSSRPGTGGLSNQPQHF,TGCACCAGCAGCCGTCCCGGGACAGGGGGCTTGAGCAATCAGCCCCAGCATTTT
16,NA,TRBJ2-7,TRBV4-2,TRBD2,CASSQEVGRGAYEQYF,TGTGCCAGCAGCCAAGAAGTCGGGCGGGGGGCCTACGAGCAGTACTTC
16,once,TRBJ1-1,TRBV27,TRBD1,CASTPSSGQGTTEAFF,TGTGCCAGCACCCCCTCATCGGGACAGGGGACAACTGAAGCTTTCTTT
17,NA,TRBJ2-7,TRBV19,TRBD1,CASSISVTGRTLYEQYF,TGTGCCAGTAGTATTAGCGTGACAGGGCGGACCCTCTACGAGCAGTACTTC
15,NA,TRBJ2-7,TRBV19,TRBD1,CASSIQTGIGYEQYF,TGTGCCAGTAGTATCCAGACAGGGATCGGCTACGAGCAGTACTTC
16,NA,TRBJ2-7,TRBV15,NA,CATSETTAGVWYEQYF,TGTGCCACCAGCGAGACCACCGCAGGGGTTTGGTACGAGCAGTACTTC
16,NA,TRBJ1-1,TRBV7-9,NA,CASSLHIGGGWTEAFF,TGTGCCAGCAGCTTACACATAGGGGGGGGGTGGACTGAAGCTTTCTTT
14,NA,TRBJ1-1,TRBV28,TRBD1,CASSIGQGNTEAFF,TGTGCCAGCAGTATAGGACAGGGAAACACTGAAGCTTTCTTT
14,NA,TRBJ1-1,TRBV25-1,NA,CASSVKGLPCKAFF,TGTGCCAGCAGTGTAAAGGGACTACCTTGTAAAGCTTTCTTT
14,once,TRBJ2-3,TRBV27,NA,CASSRLSDMDTQYF,TGTGCCAGCAGCCGACTAAGCGACATGGATACGCAGTATTTT
15,NA,TRBJ2-3,TRBV5-4,TRBD2,CASSSGTSGTDTQYF,TGTGCCAGCAGCTCAGGGACTAGCGGCACAGATACGCAGTATTTT
14,NA,TRBJ1-1,TRBV14,NA,CASRPPGSNTEAFF,TGTGCCAGCAGACCTCCAGGGTCAAACACTGAAGCTTTCTTT
17,NA,TRBJ2-5,TRBV27,TRBD2,CASSRGRDLGVVGTQYF,TGTGCCAGCAGCCGAGGGAGGGATCTAGGGGTTGTGGGGACCCAGTACTTC
14,NA,TRBJ1-5,TRBV2,NA,CASVLATGNQPQHF,TGTGCCAGCGTCCTTGCGACGGGAAATCAGCCCCAGCATTTT
15,once,TRBJ2-5,TRBV15,TRBD1,CATSNPGQGLETQYF,TGTGCCACCAGCAACCCAGGACAGGGGCTGGAGACCCAGTACTTC
16,NA,TRBJ2-7,TRBV9,NA,CASSVAGGGQGYEQYF,TGTGCCAGCAGCGTAGCTGGGGGGGGGCAAGGGTACGAGCAGTACTTC
14,NA,TRBJ1-2,TRBV30,NA,CAWSWTGGNYGYTF,TGTGCCTGGAGTTGGACCGGGGGAAACTATGGCTACACCTTC
9,NA,TRBJ2-3,TRBV5-1,TRBD2,CASTGGEYF,TGCGCCAGCACGGGGGGTGAGTATTTT
17,few,TRBJ1-1,TRBV10-3,TRBD1,CAISESMWRDRLPEAFF,TGTGCCATCAGTGAGTCGATGTGGAGGGACAGGTTACCTGAAGCTTTCTTT
16,NA,TRBJ2-2,TRBV7-2,TRBD2,CASSLRGLADTGELFF,TGTGCCAGCAGCTTACGGGGACTAGCGGACACCGGGGAGCTGTTTTTT
14,NA,TRBJ1-2,TRBV11-2,TRBD1,CASSLFGTGSGYTF,TGTGCCAGCAGCTTATTTGGGACAGGGAGCGGCTACACCTTC
14,NA,TRBJ1-1,TRBV10-3,TRBD1,CAITPGQANTEAFF,TGTGCCATCACACCGGGACAGGCGAACACTGAAGCTTTCTTT
15,NA,TRBJ2-7,TRBV12-5,TRBD1,CASGTSRGLGYEQYF,TGTGCTAGTGGCACAAGCAGGGGGCTGGGCTACGAGCAGTACTTC
15,NA,TRBJ1-1,TRBV2,NA,CASSEVSGRLTEAFF,TGTGCCAGCAGTGAAGTTTCTGGCAGGCTGACTGAAGCTTTCTTT
15,NA,TRBJ1-5,TRBV27,TRBD1,CASSLETGGDQPQHF,TGTGCCAGCAGTTTAGAGACAGGGGGGGATCAGCCCCAGCATTTT
14,NA,TRBJ2-3,TRBV5-1,NA,CASSLAQGTDTQYF,TGCGCCAGCAGCTTGGCTCAGGGGACAGATACGCAGTATTTT